This T cell receptor beta chain stems from a study of beta chain features in type 1 diabetes (dated by TCRdb to 2016 to 2019). Describing the broader study: Mean age, gender distribution, total cell number and subset yield did not differ between patients and healthy donors. A total of around 110,000,000 sorted cells were examined across all samples, and RNA yield correlated strongly with the number of cells per subset. The study compared TCRB repertoires of sorted circulating CD4+ T cell subsets between recently diagnosed type 1 diabetes patients and matched healthy donors. Regulatory and stem cell-like memory subsets were isolated from only 8 patients and 8 healthy donors, whereas naive and central memory subsets came from all 30 or so donors.

The entire amount of isolated RNA was reverse transcribed using the High Capacity cDNA Reverse Transcription Kit, so the sequenced TCRB transcripts were expressed ones. Naive, central memory and regulatory T cell samples underwent deep immunoSEQ sequencing, averaging about 3.5 million total reads per sample. After sorted cells were lysed in RLT buffer, RNA was extracted with DNase-treated RNeasy Micro or Mini kits, with the choice depending on cell number. To prevent cross-contamination, every cell subset was processed on its own, while patient and healthy donor samples were processed together. The immunoSEQ multiplex PCR was used to amplify TCRB sequences from cDNA, yielding 87-bp fragments that span the CDR3 region. Sequencing of the amplicons was performed on the Illumina HiSeq platform. The paper's processing steps were these. Synthetic template baselines were used to correct PCR bias computationally, reads within Hamming distance 2 were collapsed, and singletons that could not be merged were discarded. Reads were aligned against IMGT so that V, D and J genes, CDR3 length and insertions or deletions at six rearrangement sites could be assigned. Within each subset, clonotype counts were normalized to sorted cell number, and only after that were true diversity and Gini coefficients computed with the tcR R package. Repertoire sharing was quantified using the overlap coefficient calculated on TCRB nucleotide sequences. Out-of-frame TCRB sequences from naive cells were analyzed to stand in for the pre-selection repertoire. TCRdb took over this immuneACCESS table, retaining in-frame rearrangements with V and J assigned. Such tables are incomplete; in checked studies, under half of the missing clones stem from an unresolved V gene, and the remainder is unexplained. V and J calls and clone size are those listed in that table; D and trimming were worked out from the DNA. For this sample the table gives 150,000 to 200,000 clones, of which more than 60% were detected only once. The ten largest clones take up about 0.091% of the sample.

Of note for this clone: The antigen this receptor binds is unknown. No much larger clone is present one base from it, and per-base qualities are unavailable.

V lost 2 bases and J lost 7 bases; the stretch between them is 9 bases long. The CDR3 has 12 amino acids, counting the end cysteine and phenylalanine. Only CDR3 DNA is held: 36 bases, read in frame from base 1. Reading the germline V gene gives CDR1 SGHVS and CDR2 FQNEAQ. The investigation overall reported the following: Sequencing cDNA rather than genomic DNA could over-represent highly expressing activated cells, although activation and CD3 levels did not differ between groups. At VDJ recombination sites, patients with type 1 diabetes made fewer insertions and deleted more nucleotides, a pattern implying thymic rearrangement abnormalities. A moderate but significant shortening of TCRB CDR3 length was observed in type 1 diabetes patients in all four CD4+ subsets. The naive, central memory and regulatory TCRB repertoires appeared to resemble one another more closely among patients than among healthy donors. Shorter templates might be favored by PCR, yet because patient and control samples were amplified and corrected together, any such skew would affect both groups equally. HLA sub-analyses involved small numbers of individuals, so any influence of HLA type on TCRB rearrangement remained unresolved.

Each donor gave one peripheral blood draw, approximately 120 mL on average, collected into heparinised tubes. Using a panel that included CD45RO, CCR7, CD25, CD127, CD95 and CD27, naive, central memory, regulatory and stem cell-like memory CD4+ T cells were sorted on a BD FACSAria II. Purity was above 98% for every sorted population. Right away, PBMCs were isolated by Lymphoprep density gradient centrifugation and were stained directly, with no culture step. So that batch effects would be minimized, each experiment stained and sorted samples in pairs, pairing one healthy donor with one patient. This clonotype was obtained from a man aged 25 to 40 with type 1 diabetes. Recombination connected TRBV7-8 to TRBJ2-7; the D gene is not confidently resolved. Material: naive CD4+ T cells from blood. The meaning of the sample's cell subset or site label: true naive CD4+ T cells. The encoded CDR3 is CASSLTRKEQYF. The DNA reads TGTGCCAGCAGCTTAACCCGGAAGGAGCAGTACTTC.